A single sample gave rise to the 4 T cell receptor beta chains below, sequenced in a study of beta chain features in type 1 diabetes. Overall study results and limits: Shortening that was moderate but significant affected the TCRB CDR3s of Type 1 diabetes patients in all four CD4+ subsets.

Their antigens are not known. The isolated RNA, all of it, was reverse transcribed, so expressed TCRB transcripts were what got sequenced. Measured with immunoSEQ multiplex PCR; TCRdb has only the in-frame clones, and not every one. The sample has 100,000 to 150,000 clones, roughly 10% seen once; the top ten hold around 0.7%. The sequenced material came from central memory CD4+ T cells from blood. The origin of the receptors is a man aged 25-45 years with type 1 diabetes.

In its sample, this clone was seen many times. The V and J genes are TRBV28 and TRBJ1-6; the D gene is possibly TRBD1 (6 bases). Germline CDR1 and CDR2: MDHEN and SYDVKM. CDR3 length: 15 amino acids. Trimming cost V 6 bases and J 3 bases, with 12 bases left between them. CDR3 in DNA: TGTGCCAGCAGCCCAGGGACACTCTATAATTCACCCCTCCACTTT. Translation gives CASSPGTLYNSPLHF.

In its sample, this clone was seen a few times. Written as DNA, the CDR3 is TGTGCCAGCAGGTCAACAGGGGGAGGCTACACCTTC. It specifies CASRSTGGGYTF. V and J are TRBV6-5 and TRBJ1-2; 8 nucleotides align to TRBD1. Germline CDR1 and CDR2: MNHEY and SVGAGI. J lost 8 bases, V lost 6 bases, and 5 bases had no gene match. The CDR3 is 12 residues long.

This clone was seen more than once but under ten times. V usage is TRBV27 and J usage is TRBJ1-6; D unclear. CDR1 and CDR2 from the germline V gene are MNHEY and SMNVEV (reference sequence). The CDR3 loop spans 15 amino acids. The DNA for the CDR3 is TGTGCTAAAGCGAGTATGAGCTCCTATAATTCACCCCTCCACTTT. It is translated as CAKASMSSYNSPLHF.

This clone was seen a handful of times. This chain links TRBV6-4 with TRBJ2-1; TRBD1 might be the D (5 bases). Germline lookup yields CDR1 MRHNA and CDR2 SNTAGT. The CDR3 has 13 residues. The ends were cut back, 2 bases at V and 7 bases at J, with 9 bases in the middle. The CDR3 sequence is CASSDDSLNEQFF. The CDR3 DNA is TGTGCCAGCAGTGACGACAGCTTGAATGAGCAGTTCTTC.